The 10 T cell receptor beta chains presented below share a single source sample, sequenced in a study of T cell changes during pregnancy in multiple sclerosis. Sequenced by immunoSEQ multiplex PCR; TCRdb stores in-frame clones only, minus some. The sample holds some 52,000 clones, around 94% seen once. Sequencing used CD4+ T cells from peripheral blood mononuclear cells, obtained in the third trimester of pregnancy. The receptors were sampled from a female donor with multiple sclerosis, enrolled in a pregnancy study.

V is TRBV19 and J is TRBJ1-2, with 7 bases fitting TRBD1. With 3 bases clipped from V and 8 bases from J, the junction kept 9 bases outside the gene matches. CDR1 and CDR2 (germline): LNHDA, SQIVND (reference sequence). The CDR3 is made up of 14 amino acids. The CDR3 DNA reads TGTGCCAGTAGTATCGACAGGGTGGGGAGCGGCTACACCTTC. Translated, it gives CASSIDRVGSGYTF.

The chain recombines TRBV7-2 with TRBJ2-7; D is possibly TRBD2 (5 bases). Germline V lookup: CDR1 SGHTA, CDR2 FQGNSA. This CDR3 is built from 11 residues. Trimming stripped 2 bases from V and 7 bases from J, with 6 bases between. This CDR3 is CASSLSGEQYF. The DNA of the CDR3 is TGTGCCAGCAGCTTATCGGGGGAGCAGTACTTC.

The table lists this clone with a few counts. This chain links TRBV4-3 with TRBJ1-2, with 7 positions matching TRBD1. This CDR3 spans 15 amino acids. From germline, CDR1 is LGHNA and CDR2 YSLEER. The V gene end was trimmed by 4 bases and the J gene end by 1 base; junction bases not matched to a gene: 6. The CDR3 region has the DNA TGCGCCAGCAGCCGAAACCGGGACAGTAACTATGGCTACACCTTC. It yields the protein CASSRNRDSNYGYTF.

As concerns this clone: Other DNA sequences from this sample encode an identical CDR3 as well. The chain uses TRBV6-5 and TRBJ1-1, with 7 bases fitting TRBD1. CDR1 MNHEY and CDR2 SVGAGI come from the germline V gene. V shed 3 bases and J 7 bases; nucleotides not matched to a gene: 2. The CDR3 is 12 amino acids. CDR3: CASSYRTGEAFF. The CDR3 region has the DNA TGTGCCAGCAGTTATCGGACAGGTGAAGCTTTCTTT.

This clone was observed at least ten times. The sample carries other DNA sequences with the same CDR3. This chain connects TRBV25-1 to TRBJ1-6, with TRBD1 matching over 7 bases. Looked up from germline, CDR1 is MGHDK and CDR2 is SYGVNS. This CDR3 comprises 14 residues. Trimming cost V 4 bases and J 4 bases; bases outside gene matches: 1. This chain's CDR3 is CASSGTGYNSPLHF. The CDR3, as DNA: TGTGCCAGCAGTGGGACAGGTTATAATTCACCCCTCCACTTT.

The chain combines TRBV5-1 with TRBJ1-2, with 8 bases identical to TRBD1. Unmatched junction bases numbered 23, after V lost 2 bases and J lost 2 bases. The CDR3 loop spans 21 amino acids. CDR1 and CDR2 (germline): SGHRS, YFSETQ. Here the CDR3 reads CASSFSPEKVGQGAINYGYTF. The CDR3 nucleotides read TGCGCCAGCAGCTTTTCTCCTGAAAAAGTCGGGCAGGGGGCTATCAACTATGGCTACACCTTC.

This chain links TRBV14 with TRBJ2-1; D perhaps matches TRBD2 (6 bases). The length of the CDR3 is 15 residues. V was pared by 1 base and J by 8 bases, with 15 bases between. Looked up from germline, CDR1 is SGHDN and CDR2 is FVKESK. As DNA, the CDR3 is TGTGCCAGCAGCCAAGTCGCGGGGCTAAGATATGAGCAGTTCTTC. Translated, it gives CASSQVAGLRYEQFF.

The V call is TRBV4-1, the J call TRBJ1-5; a possible D gene is TRBD1 (6 bases). This CDR3 is 16 amino acids long. Trimming pared 2 bases from V and 1 base from J, leaving 12 bases between. Germline V gene lookup returns CDR1 MGHRA and CDR2 YSYEKL. CDR3 region: CASSQSPGVSNQPQHF. CDR3 DNA sequence: TGCGCCAGCAGCCAATCTCCAGGGGTAAGCAATCAGCCCCAGCATTTT.

This rearrangement joins TRBV5-1 to TRBJ2-3; TRBD2 matches at 10 bases. CDR3 length: 17 amino acids. With V trimmed by 2 bases and J by 5 bases, 11 bases remained unmatched. The germline V gene has CDR1 SGHRS and CDR2 YFSETQ. The CDR3 nucleotides read TGCGCCAGCAGCTTATTTGCTCTAGCGGGGGTGGGAGATACGCAGTATTTT. Residues: CASSLFALAGVGDTQYF. The variable domain in full, completed from reference TRBV5-1 and TRBJ2-3, reads KAGVTQTPRYLIKTRGQQVTLSCSPISGHRSVSWYQQTPGQGLQFLFEYFSETQRNKGNFPGRFSGRQFSNSRSEMNVSTLELGDSALYLCASSLFALAGVGDTQYFGPGTRLTVL.

The chain links TRBV4-3 to TRBJ2-1, with a weak D call TRBD2 (5 bases). Germline CDR1 LGHNA, CDR2 YSLEER. This CDR3 has 14 residues. Trimming took off 0 bases at V and 5 bases at J, with 8 bases between the two ends. CDR3 region: CASSQEFGNNEQFF. DNA for the CDR3: TGCGCCAGCAGCCAAGAGTTCGGGAACAATGAGCAGTTCTTC.